This is a list of T cell receptor beta chains from one sample in a study of immune evolution from preneoplasia to lung adenocarcinoma. Only in-frame clones appear in the TCRdb table, and some are missing; sequencing was by immunoSEQ multiplex PCR. The sample has thousands of clones, around 84% seen once; the top ten hold 3.1%. The sequenced material came from FFPE lung adenocarcinoma in situ tissue. These receptors originate from an older donor with lung adenocarcinoma. Each CDR3 is given with its conserved first and last residue. The D gene is left open where the match is weak. Clone size is given for some rows only: seen once, a few or many times, or a class if the clone is expanded.

clone_size	cdr3_length	v_call	d_call	j_call	cdr3_aa	cdr3_nt
NA	15	TRBV5-4	NA	TRBJ2-2	CASSLAGTNTGELFF	TGTGCCAGCAGCTTGGCCGGAACGAACACCGGGGAGCTGTTTTTT
once	15	TRBV6-5	NA	TRBJ1-2	CASSSTLLPNYGYTF	TGTGCCAGCAGCTCCACGTTACTCCCCAACTATGGCTACACCTTC
NA	16	TRBV7-6	NA	TRBJ2-3	CASSLARLGGTDTQYF	TGTGCCAGCAGCTTAGCGAGGTTGGGGGGCACAGATACGCAGTATTTT
NA	17	TRBV27	NA	TRBJ2-7	CASSPLLRAVSSYEQYF	TGTGCCAGCAGTCCACTCCTTCGGGCCGTTAGCTCCTACGAGCAGTACTTC
once	18	TRBV5-1	NA	TRBJ1-4	CASSLAMTPVATNEKLFF	TGCGCCAGCAGCTTGGCTATGACACCCGTTGCAACTAATGAAAAACTGTTTTTT
few	14	TRBV23-1	NA	TRBJ2-3	CASRRGLLTDTQYF	TGCGCCAGCAGGAGGGGACTGCTCACAGATACGCAGTATTTT
NA	12	TRBV5-6	NA	TRBJ2-1	CASSLVGGEQFF	TGTGCCAGCAGCTTGGTCGGCGGAGAGCAGTTCTTC
NA	15	TRBV5-5	TRBD1	TRBJ2-7	CASSSSGTGGHEQYF	TGTGCCAGCAGCTCGTCCGGGACAGGGGGACACGAGCAGTACTTC
NA	13	TRBV18	NA	TRBJ2-5	CASSPGLAETQYF	TGTGCCAGCTCACCGGGTCTAGCGGAGACCCAGTACTTC
NA	15	TRBV19	NA	TRBJ1-5	CASSRTDNSNQPQHF	TGTGCCAGTAGTCGGACAGATAATAGCAATCAGCCCCAGCATTTT
NA	14	TRBV5-1	NA	TRBJ1-1	CASSLTSGGGEAFF	TGCGCCAGCAGCTTGACGAGCGGCGGAGGTGAAGCTTTCTTT
few	14	TRBV19	TRBD1	TRBJ1-4	CASSMLQGNEKLFF	TGTGCCAGTAGTATGTTACAGGGGAATGAAAAACTGTTTTTT
NA	13	TRBV7-3	NA	TRBJ2-3	CASSLSRGDTQYF	TGTGCCAGCAGCTTAAGTCGGGGGGATACGCAGTATTTT
NA	15	TRBV6-1	TRBD2	TRBJ2-1	CASRFSGRARNEQFF	TGTGCCAGCAGGTTTAGCGGGAGGGCCCGGAATGAGCAGTTCTTC
NA	15	TRBV5-4	NA	TRBJ1-3	CASSLGQGKGNTIYF	TGTGCCAGCAGCTTGGGGCAGGGGAAAGGAAACACCATATATTTT
NA	11	TRBV20-1	NA	TRBJ2-1	CSAAGYNEQFF	TGCAGTGCTGCAGGGTACAATGAGCAGTTCTTC
NA	13	TRBV9	NA	TRBJ2-5	CASSVGQQETQYF	TGTGCCAGCAGCGTAGGACAGCAAGAGACCCAGTACTTC
once	16	TRBV6-5	TRBD1	TRBJ2-7	CASSYLAGGYSYEQYF	TGTGCCAGCAGTTACTTAGCAGGGGGCTACTCCTACGAGCAGTACTTC
NA	17	TRBV6-1	NA	TRBJ1-4	CASSVGFRGATNEKLFF	TGTGCCAGCAGTGTGGGGTTCCGCGGGGCAACTAATGAAAAACTGTTTTTT
NA	12	TRBV11-3	NA	TRBJ2-2	CASSFSFGELFF	TGTGCCAGCAGCTTTTCTTTCGGGGAGCTGTTCTTT
NA	13	TRBV18	NA	TRBJ2-7	CASSSGGDYEQYF	TGTGCCAGCTCTAGCGGAGGAGACTACGAGCAGTACTTC
NA	13	TRBV30	NA	TRBJ2-7	CAWGRRGVYEQYF	TGTGCCTGGGGGCGGCGAGGCGTCTACGAGCAGTACTTC